A single sample gave rise to the 31 T cell receptor beta chains below, sequenced in a study of T cells in Graves' hyperthyroidism and ophthalmopathy. Researchers amplified the TCR beta CDR3 regions from RNA transcripts. The TCR CDR3 was amplified in a first-round RT-PCR using the HTBI primer set. TCRdb recomputed calls from the multiplex PCR reads with MiXCR, one row per CDR3 protein. Of 550,000 to 700,000 distinct CDR3 sequences detected, roughly 50% appear once; the ten largest clones hold around 19%. The sequenced sample was peripheral blood or thyroid tissue (not recorded which). Receptor source: an adult woman with Graves' disease, either hyperthyroidism or ophthalmopathy (not recorded which).

This clonotype was observed once. The V and J genes are TRBV5-1 and TRBJ1-6; 10 bases agree with TRBD1. Per the germline V gene, CDR1 is SGHRS and CDR2 is YFSETQ. The V segment lost 4 bases and the J segment 6 bases; nucleotides outside the gene matches: 13. The CDR3 extends over 18 amino acids. For the CDR3, the DNA is TGCGCCAGCAGCCTGACAGGGGGCAGGGACAGACCTAATTCACCCCTCCACTTT. Its protein is CASSLTGGRDRPNSPLHF.

The V gene is TRBV20-1, the J gene TRBJ1-2; D possibly corresponds to TRBD1 (6 bases). Germline loops: CDR1 DFQATT, CDR2 SNEGSKA (reference sequence). This CDR3 spans 13 amino acids. V was cut by 8 bases and J by 4 bases, with 17 bases left in between. The CDR3 protein is CSSDQGLGYGYTF. The CDR3 nucleotides read TGCAGTTCCGACCAGGGGCTCGGCTATGGCTACACCTTC.

The chain carries TRBV5-1 and TRBJ1-1; D uncertain. Germline V CDR1 and CDR2: SGHRS, YFSETQ. This CDR3 has 13 amino acids. Trimming took 2 bases from V and 9 from J, leaving 14 bases between them. The CDR3 nucleotides read TGCGCCAGCAGCTTTAAAGGGCTGGCCCAAGCTTTCTTT. Encoded protein: CASSFKGLAQAFF.

Many counts were recorded for this clonotype. The J gene is TRBJ2-6, the V gene TRBV14; D gene ambiguous. The germline gives CDR1 SGHDN, CDR2 FVKESK. CDR3 size: 17 residues. Deletions cut 3 bases from V and 1 base from J, with 13 bases between. The CDR3 spells CASSHRFDPSGANVLTF. The CDR3 DNA reads as TGTGCCAGCAGCCATCGCTTCGACCCTTCTGGGGCCAACGTCCTGACTTTC.

V is TRBV6-5 and J is TRBJ1-2, with D uncertain. The V gene lost 5 bases and the J gene lost 5 bases, with 15 bases spanning the gap. The germline gives CDR1 MNHEY, CDR2 SVGAGI. The CDR3 is made up of 14 amino acids. CDR3: CASSTSSDSYGYTF. DNA for the CDR3: TGTGCCAGCAGTACGTCCTCGGACTCTTATGGCTACACCTTC.

The chain couples TRBV20-1 to TRBJ2-5; TRBD2 aligns across 11 bases. This CDR3 comprises 15 residues. V was clipped by 3 bases and J by 2 bases; unmatched bases: 5. Germline V gene data show CDR1 as DFQATT and CDR2 as SNEGSKA (reference sequence). The CDR3 nucleotides are TGCAGTGCTAGGGGGGCTAGCGGGAGGCAAGAGACCCAGTACTTC. This encodes CSARGASGRQETQYF.

The V gene is TRBV2, the J gene TRBJ1-3, with a weak D call TRBD1 (6 bases). This CDR3 has 17 amino acids. V lost 6 bases and J lost 0, with 18 bases in between. Germline CDR1 and CDR2: SNHLY and FYNNEI. Written as DNA, the CDR3 is TGTGCCAGCAGCTCGGGCGGGGGCTGGTCCTCTGGAAACACCATATATTTT. Translating it yields CASSSGGGWSSGNTIYF.

The rearrangement joins TRBV7-2 to TRBJ2-6; the D is unclear. The germline V gene has CDR1 SGHTA and CDR2 FQGNSA. V was pared by 1 base and J by 3 bases, with 16 bases between. The CDR3 has 18 amino acids. The CDR3 DNA sequence: TGTGCCAGCAGCTTAGGGTCTGCCCGAGGCTATGGGGCCAACGTCCTGACTTTC. As protein: CASSLGSARGYGANVLTF.

V gene TRBV10-3 combines with J gene TRBJ2-7; TRBD2 matches 7 bases. CDR3 length equals 15 residues. CDR1 is ENHRY, CDR2 SYGVKD, per germline. J was trimmed by 3 bases and V by 8 bases; bases with no gene match: 13. The CDR3 reads CAISRPREAHYEQYF. CDR3 DNA: TGTGCCATCTCCCGGCCACGGGAGGCACACTACGAGCAGTACTTC.

This clonotype was seen repeatedly, ten times or more. This sequence joins TRBV20-1 and TRBJ1-5, with TRBD1 matching over 9 bases. Germline V gene sequence: CDR1 DFQATT, CDR2 SNEGSKA (reference sequence). V shed 2 bases, J shed 4 bases, and the junction held 6 bases outside the gene matches. The CDR3 has 15 amino acids. Here the CDR3 DNA reads TGCAGTGCTAGAAAGACAGGGGGACCGAATCAGCCCCAGCATTTT. Translated, it gives CSARKTGGPNQPQHF.

The table lists this clonotype with many counts. V gene TRBV7-8 combines with J gene TRBJ1-2; D unresolved. Germline values: CDR1 SGHVS, CDR2 FQNEAQ. Trimming shortened V by 1 base and J by 7 bases, and 19 bases separated the two germline ends. The CDR3 spans 16 residues. The CDR3 DNA reads as TGTGCCAGCAGCTTAGGACAAACCCTAGGCCGGAGTGGCTACACCTTC. Amino acid sequence: CASSLGQTLGRSGYTF.

V is TRBV5-1 and J is TRBJ2-7; D remains unclear. Trimming cost V 8 bases and J 7 bases, with 7 bases left between them. The CDR3 spans 9 residues. Per germline, CDR1 SGHRS and CDR2 YFSETQ. In DNA form, the CDR3 reads TGCGCCAGTAAGACGGAGCAGTACTTC. This sequence encodes CASKTEQYF.

This clonotype was seen ten or more times. This rearrangement joins TRBV7-9 to TRBJ2-5; TRBD1 agrees at 7 bases. Losses at the gene ends were 3 bases for V and 13 bases for J; bases not matched to a gene: 8. The germline gives CDR1 SEHNR, CDR2 FQNEAQ (reference sequence). The CDR3 has 12 amino acids. The CDR3 region is CASSLSRDSRYF. CDR3 in DNA: TGTGCCAGCAGCTTGAGCCGGGACAGTCGGTACTTC.

This clonotype was detected ten times or more. The rearrangement joins TRBV7-3 to TRBJ2-2; no reliable D call. Per the germline V gene, CDR1 is SGHTA and CDR2 is FQGTGA. This CDR3 comprises 13 residues. Trimming stripped 5 bases from V and 8 bases from J, with 12 bases between. The CDR3, as DNA: TGTGCCAGCAGCCAAAGGCCCGAGGGGGAGCTGTTTTTT. Its protein product is CASSQRPEGELFF.

As to this clonotype: A much larger clone is a single base away; this may be a read error. The V call is TRBV19, the J call TRBJ1-5; 10 bases agree with TRBD1. Germline V gene data show CDR1 as LNHDA and CDR2 as SQIVND (reference sequence). This CDR3 is built from 15 residues. Trimming at V came to 3 bases and at J to 3 bases, leaving 2 bases not matched to a gene. CDR3 region: CASSMGQGHNQPQHF. CDR3 DNA sequence: TGTGCCAGTAGTATGGGACAGGGGCACAATCAGCCCCAGCATTTT.

Written as DNA, the CDR3 is TGTGCCAGCAGCTTATATGGGGACAGGGAGGCTTTCTTT. Encoded protein: CASSLYGDREAFF. The chain couples TRBV7-2 to TRBJ1-1; 9 nucleotides agree with TRBD1. CDR3 length: 13 residues. Unmatched junction bases numbered 6, after V lost 2 bases and J lost 11 bases. Germline CDR1 reads SGHTA; CDR2 reads FQGNSA.

This clonotype was observed a handful of times. The chain links TRBV30 to TRBJ2-7, with D possibly being TRBD1 or TRBD2 (5 bases each). Trimming cost V 4 bases and J 2 bases, with 12 bases left between them. This CDR3 is built from 13 residues. Germline-derived CDR1 and CDR2 are GTSNPN and SVGIG (reference sequence). CDR3: CAWTRGYTYEQYF. Here the CDR3 DNA reads TGTGCCTGGACCCGGGGCTACACCTACGAGCAGTACTTC.

Ten or more counts support this clonotype. The chain links TRBV2 to TRBJ2-7, with 10 bases aligning to TRBD2. V shed 3 bases, J shed 3 bases, and the junction held 5 bases outside the gene matches. Germline V gives CDR1 SNHLY, CDR2 FYNNEI. The CDR3 length is 15 residues. The CDR3 loop reads CASSDEPSGSYEQYF. The CDR3, as DNA: TGTGCCAGCAGTGATGAGCCTAGCGGGAGCTACGAGCAGTACTTC. The full variable domain, its missing parts supplied by reference TRBV2 and TRBJ2-7, is EPEVTQTPSHQVTQMGQEVILRCVPISNHLYFYWYRQILGQKVEFLVSFYNNEISEKSEIFDDQFSVERPDGSNFTLKIRSTKLEDSAMYFCASSDEPSGSYEQYFGPGTRLTVT.

The CDR3 here is CASSNGQGPALHF. The CDR3, as DNA: TGCGCCAGCAGTAACGGACAGGGTCCGGCCCTCCACTTT. The chain combines TRBV10-2 with TRBJ1-6; TRBD1 matches 8 bases. CDR3 length: 13 residues. V lost 5 bases to trimming and J lost 14 bases; unmatched junction nucleotides: 8. Germline CDR1 reads WSHSY; CDR2 reads SAAADI.

Ten or more counts support this clonotype. The chain employs TRBV5-1 and TRBJ2-5; no reliable D call. The ends were cut back, 2 bases at V and 7 bases at J, with 15 bases in the middle. Germline-derived CDR1 and CDR2 are SGHRS and YFSETQ. The CDR3 loop spans 14 amino acids. Here the CDR3 reads CASSLGYEAGTQYF. The DNA for the CDR3 is TGCGCCAGCAGCTTAGGTTACGAGGCTGGGACCCAGTACTTC.

This clonotype was counted at least ten times. The gene calls are TRBV12-3 or TRBV12-4 and TRBJ2-7; 7 bases map to TRBD1. The CDR3 spans 14 residues. V gave up 5 bases and J gave up 6 bases; unmatched junction bases: 10. CDR3 protein: CASSTRRQGAEQYF. CDR3 DNA sequence: TGTGCCAGCAGTACGAGAAGACAGGGAGCCGAGCAGTACTTC.

This clonotype was found a few times. This sequence joins TRBV24-1 and TRBJ2-5; tentative D call: TRBD1 (7 bases). V lost 1 base and J lost 5, with 13 bases in between. The CDR3 spans 15 residues. Germline V gives CDR1 KGHDR, CDR2 SFDVKD. The CDR3 bases are TGTGCCACCAGTGATTTCGGAGGGGGCCTGGAGACCCAGTACTTC. Residues: CATSDFGGGLETQYF.

About this clonotype: Relative to the germline gene, one junction end is altered; a read error may explain this. V gene TRBV10-3 combines with J gene TRBJ2-5; 11 bases line up with TRBD1. This CDR3 comprises 16 residues. CDR1 and CDR2 (germline): ENHRY, SYGVKD. The CDR3 coding sequence is TGTGCCAGCAGTGTCGGGACAGGGGGGATGATGGAGACCCAGTACTTC. Translated: CASSVGTGGMMETQYF.

This clonotype was seen at least ten times. The rearrangement joins TRBV9 to TRBJ2-7; D ambiguous. From germline, CDR1 is SGDLS and CDR2 YYNGEE. The CDR3 has 14 residues. V lost 3 bases and J 0 bases, leaving 10 bases between the germline ends. CDR3 in amino acids: CASSAQGDSYEQYF. DNA for the CDR3: TGTGCCAGCAGCGCCCAAGGAGACTCCTACGAGCAGTACTTC.

This clonotype was counted at least ten times. V and J are TRBV5-8 and TRBJ1-3; D gene uncertain. Germline values: CDR1 SGHTS, CDR2 YDEGEE. Trimming took off 1 base at V and 1 base at J, with 12 bases between the two ends. The CDR3 consists of 16 residues. CDR3 in amino acids: CASSLSVLFSGNTIYF. In DNA form, the CDR3 reads TGTGCCAGCAGCTTGTCGGTCCTTTTTTCTGGAAACACCATATATTTT.

This clonotype was seen many times. The chain joins TRBV6-1 to TRBJ2-7; D unresolved. Germline CDR1 MNHNS, CDR2 SASEGT. V was shortened by 6 bases and J by 3 bases, with 9 bases between the two germline ends. CDR3 length: 12 amino acids. DNA for the CDR3: TGTGCCAGCAGCCTGACACTCTACGAGCAGTACTTC. The encoded protein is CASSLTLYEQYF.

The chain links TRBV20-1 to TRBJ2-5; TRBD2 matches at 16 bases. Germline loops: CDR1 DFQATT, CDR2 SNEGSKA (reference sequence). The CDR3 contains 17 residues. With V trimmed by 7 bases and J by 2 bases, 10 bases remained unmatched. The CDR3 here is CSVLGLAGGLRQETQYF. CDR3 nucleotides: TGCAGTGTTCTGGGACTAGCGGGAGGGTTGCGGCAAGAGACCCAGTACTTC.

On this clonotype itself: A much larger clone is a single base away; this may be a read error. This chain links TRBV7-9 with TRBJ2-7; a weak D match, TRBD1 (6 bases). The CDR3 contains 14 residues. From germline, CDR1 is SEHNR and CDR2 FQNEAQ (reference sequence). V gave up 7 bases and J gave up 1 base, with 14 bases separating them. The CDR3: CASTSDSRSYEQYF. DNA of the CDR3: TGTGCCAGCACCTCGGACAGTCGATCCTACGAGCAGTACTTC.

The chain employs TRBV10-3 and TRBJ2-6, with TRBD2 as a possible D gene (5 bases). The V gene's germline CDR1 is ENHRY and CDR2 SYGVKD. This CDR3 is 14 amino acids long. The V gene lost 3 bases and the J gene lost 9 bases, with 12 bases spanning the gap. In DNA form, the CDR3 reads TGTGCCATCAGTGAACGGGGTGGGAGCAACGTCCTGACTTTC. This sequence encodes CAISERGGSNVLTF.

The chain joins TRBV2 to TRBJ2-7; a possible D gene is TRBD2 (6 bases). The V gene's germline CDR1 is SNHLY and CDR2 FYNNEI. V gave up 4 bases and J gave up 1 base, with 17 bases separating them. This CDR3 is built from 16 residues. In DNA form, the CDR3 reads TGTGCCAGCAGTGGGCTGGGGGGACTTATATCCTACGAGCAGTACTTC. This encodes CASSGLGGLISYEQYF.

Turning to this clonotype: As the CDR3 is not closed by the conserved phenylalanine or tryptophan, this likely results from a read error. The chain has TRBV7-2 and TRBJ2-7; D is ambiguous. The germline V gene encodes CDR1 SGHTA and CDR2 FQGNSA. The CDR3 runs to 13 residues. Trimming took off 5 bases at V and 0 bases at J, with 8 bases between the two ends. The DNA for the CDR3 is TGTGCCAGCAGCACCCAAAGCTCCTACGAGCAGTACTCC. It yields the protein CASSTQSSYEQYS.